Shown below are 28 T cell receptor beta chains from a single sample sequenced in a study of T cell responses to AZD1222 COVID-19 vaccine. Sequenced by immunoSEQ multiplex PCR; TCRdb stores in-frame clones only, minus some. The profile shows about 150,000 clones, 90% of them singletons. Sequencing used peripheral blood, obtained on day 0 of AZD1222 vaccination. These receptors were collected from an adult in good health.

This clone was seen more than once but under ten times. CDR3 DNA: TGTGCCACTTCCCAGGGCGCTAGCTCTGGAAACACCATATATTTT. This codes for CATSQGASSGNTIYF. J is TRBJ1-3 and V is TRBV24-1; D is possibly TRBD1 (5 bases). Trimming cost V 10 bases and J 0 bases, with 15 bases left between them. Germline CDR1 KGHDR, CDR2 SFDVKD. The CDR3 contains 15 residues.

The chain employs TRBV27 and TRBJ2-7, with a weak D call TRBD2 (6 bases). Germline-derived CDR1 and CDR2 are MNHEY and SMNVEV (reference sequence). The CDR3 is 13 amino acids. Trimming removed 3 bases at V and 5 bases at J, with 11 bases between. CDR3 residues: CASSLGGIDEQYF. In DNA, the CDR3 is TGTGCCAGCAGTTTGGGGGGTATCGACGAGCAGTACTTC.

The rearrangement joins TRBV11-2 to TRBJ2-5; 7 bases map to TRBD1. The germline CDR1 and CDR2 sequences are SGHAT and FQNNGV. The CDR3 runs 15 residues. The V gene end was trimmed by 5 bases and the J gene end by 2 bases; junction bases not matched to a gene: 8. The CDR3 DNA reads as TGTGCCAGCAGCATCGGGACAGCCATACAAGAGACCCAGTACTTC. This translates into CASSIGTAIQETQYF.

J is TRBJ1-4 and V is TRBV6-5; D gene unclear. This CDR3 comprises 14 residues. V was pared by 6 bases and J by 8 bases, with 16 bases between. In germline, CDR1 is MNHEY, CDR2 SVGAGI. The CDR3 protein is CASRVETFTEKLFF. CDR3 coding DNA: TGTGCCAGCAGGGTGGAGACCTTTACGGAAAAACTGTTTTTT.

CDR3 in DNA: TGTGCCACCAGTGATCCCCTCGCGGGCCGGGATAGCAATCAGCCCCAGCATTTT. It is translated as CATSDPLAGRDSNQPQHF. The rearrangement joins TRBV24-1 to TRBJ1-5; D not certain. Deletions cut 3 bases from V and 0 bases from J, with 17 bases between. This CDR3 spans 18 amino acids. In germline, CDR1 is KGHDR, CDR2 SFDVKD.

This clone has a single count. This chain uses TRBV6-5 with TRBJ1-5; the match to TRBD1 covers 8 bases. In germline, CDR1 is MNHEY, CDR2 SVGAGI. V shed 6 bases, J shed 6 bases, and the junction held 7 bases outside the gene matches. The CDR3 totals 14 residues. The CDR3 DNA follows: TGTGCCAGCAGCTCTAACAGGGGGGGTCAGCCCCAGCATTTT. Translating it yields CASSSNRGGQPQHF.

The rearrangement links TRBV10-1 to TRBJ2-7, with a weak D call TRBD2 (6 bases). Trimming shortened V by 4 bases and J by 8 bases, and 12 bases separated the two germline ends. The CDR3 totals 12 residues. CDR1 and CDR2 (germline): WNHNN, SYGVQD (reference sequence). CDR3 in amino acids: CASSGSGLQQYF. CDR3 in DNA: TGCGCCAGCAGTGGCTCGGGACTGCAGCAGTACTTC.

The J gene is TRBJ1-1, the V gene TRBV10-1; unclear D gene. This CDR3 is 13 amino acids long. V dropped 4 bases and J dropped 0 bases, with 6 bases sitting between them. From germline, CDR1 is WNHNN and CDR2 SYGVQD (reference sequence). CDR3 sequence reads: CASSGKMNTEAFF. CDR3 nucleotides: TGCGCCAGCAGTGGCAAAATGAACACTGAAGCTTTCTTT.

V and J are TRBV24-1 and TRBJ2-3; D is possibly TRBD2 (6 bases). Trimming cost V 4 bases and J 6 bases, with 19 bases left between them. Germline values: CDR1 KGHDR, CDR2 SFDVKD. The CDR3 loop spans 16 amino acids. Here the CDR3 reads CATSDPPTSGSDTQYF. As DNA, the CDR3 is TGTGCCACCAGTGACCCGCCGACTAGTGGGTCGGATACGCAGTATTTT.

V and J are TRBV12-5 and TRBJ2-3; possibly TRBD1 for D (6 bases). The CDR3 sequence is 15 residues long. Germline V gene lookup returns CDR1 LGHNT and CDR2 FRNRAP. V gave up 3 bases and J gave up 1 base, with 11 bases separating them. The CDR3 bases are TGTGCTAGTGGTTTACGGGCAGGGGGCACAGATACGCAGTATTTT. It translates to CASGLRAGGTDTQYF.

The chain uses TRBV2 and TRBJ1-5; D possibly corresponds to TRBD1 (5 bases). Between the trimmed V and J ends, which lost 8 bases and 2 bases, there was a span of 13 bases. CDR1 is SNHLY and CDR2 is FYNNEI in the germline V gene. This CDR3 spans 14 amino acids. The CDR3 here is CASQGIYGNQPQHF. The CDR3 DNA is TGTGCCAGCCAGGGAATCTACGGCAATCAGCCCCAGCATTTT.

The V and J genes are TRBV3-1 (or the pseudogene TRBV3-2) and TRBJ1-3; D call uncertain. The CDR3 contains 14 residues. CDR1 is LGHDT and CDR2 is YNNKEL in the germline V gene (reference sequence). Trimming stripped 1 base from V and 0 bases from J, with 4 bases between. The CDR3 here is CASSQGRSGNTIYF. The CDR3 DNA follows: TGTGCCAGCAGCCAAGGACGCTCTGGAAACACCATATATTTT.

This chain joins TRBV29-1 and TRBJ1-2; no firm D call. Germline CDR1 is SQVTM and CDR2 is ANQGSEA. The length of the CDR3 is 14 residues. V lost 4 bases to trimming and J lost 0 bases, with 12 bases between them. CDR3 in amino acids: CSVALRIANYGYTF. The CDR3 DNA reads TGCAGCGTTGCCCTCCGGATAGCTAACTATGGCTACACCTTC. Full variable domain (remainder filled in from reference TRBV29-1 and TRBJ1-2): SAVISQKPSRDICQRGTSLTIQCQVDSQVTMMFWYRQQPGQSLTLIATANQGSEATYESGFVIDKFPISRPNLTFSTLTVSNMSPEDSSIYLCSVALRIANYGYTFGSGTRLTVV.

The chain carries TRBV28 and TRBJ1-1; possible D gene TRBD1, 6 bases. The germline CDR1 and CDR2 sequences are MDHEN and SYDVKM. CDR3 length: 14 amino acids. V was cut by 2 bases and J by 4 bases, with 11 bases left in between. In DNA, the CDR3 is TGTGCCAGCAGTTTAAGACAGGTGAGCACTGAAGCTTTCTTT. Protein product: CASSLRQVSTEAFF.

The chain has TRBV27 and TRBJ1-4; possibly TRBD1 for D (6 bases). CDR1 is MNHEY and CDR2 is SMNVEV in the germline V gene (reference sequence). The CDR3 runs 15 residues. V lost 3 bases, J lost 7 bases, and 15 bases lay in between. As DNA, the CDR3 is TGTGCCAGCAGTTTTAGGCCAGGGGCTCGTGAAAAACTGTTTTTT. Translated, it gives CASSFRPGAREKLFF.

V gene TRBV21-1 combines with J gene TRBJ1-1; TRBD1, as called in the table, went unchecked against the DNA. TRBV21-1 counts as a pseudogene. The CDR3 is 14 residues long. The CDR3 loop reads CASSFRQEYTEAFF. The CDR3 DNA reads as TGTGCCAGCAGCTTTCGACAGGAGTACACTGAAGCTTTCTTT.

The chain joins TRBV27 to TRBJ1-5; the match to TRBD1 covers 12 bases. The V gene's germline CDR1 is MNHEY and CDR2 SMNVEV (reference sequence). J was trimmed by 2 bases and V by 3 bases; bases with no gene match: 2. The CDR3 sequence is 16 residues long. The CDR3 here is CASSFGTGGGNQPQHF. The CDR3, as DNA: TGTGCCAGCAGTTTCGGGACAGGGGGCGGCAATCAGCCCCAGCATTTT.

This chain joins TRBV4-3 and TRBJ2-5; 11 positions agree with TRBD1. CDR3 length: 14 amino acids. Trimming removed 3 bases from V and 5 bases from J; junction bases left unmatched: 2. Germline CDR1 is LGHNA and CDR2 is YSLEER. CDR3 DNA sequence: TGCGCCAGCAGCCATGGGACAGGGGGTGAGACCCAGTACTTC. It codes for CASSHGTGGETQYF.

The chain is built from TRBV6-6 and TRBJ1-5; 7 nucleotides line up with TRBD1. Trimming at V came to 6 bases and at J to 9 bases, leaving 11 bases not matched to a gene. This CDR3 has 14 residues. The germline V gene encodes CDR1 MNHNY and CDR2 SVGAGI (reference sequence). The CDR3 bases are TGTGCCAGCAGCCCCGGACAGGTGGTGGGGCCCCAGCATTTT. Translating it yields CASSPGQVVGPQHF.

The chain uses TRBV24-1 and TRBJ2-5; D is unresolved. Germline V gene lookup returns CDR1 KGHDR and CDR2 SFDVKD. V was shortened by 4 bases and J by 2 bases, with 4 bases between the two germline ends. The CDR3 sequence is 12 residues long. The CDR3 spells CATSDSQETQYF. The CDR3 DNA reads TGTGCCACCAGTGACTCGCAAGAGACCCAGTACTTC.

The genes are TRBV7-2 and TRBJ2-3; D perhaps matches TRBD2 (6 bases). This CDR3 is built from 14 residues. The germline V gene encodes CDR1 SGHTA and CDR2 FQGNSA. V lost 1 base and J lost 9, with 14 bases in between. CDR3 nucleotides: TGTGCCAGCAGCTTAGAGGCACGGGGGAGGACGCAGTATTTT. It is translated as CASSLEARGRTQYF.

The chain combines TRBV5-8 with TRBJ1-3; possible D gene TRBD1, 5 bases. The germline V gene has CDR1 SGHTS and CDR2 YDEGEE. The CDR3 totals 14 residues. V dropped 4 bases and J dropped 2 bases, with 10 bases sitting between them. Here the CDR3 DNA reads TGTGCCAGCAGCCGCCGGGGCGCTGGAAACACCATATATTTT. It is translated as CASSRRGAGNTIYF. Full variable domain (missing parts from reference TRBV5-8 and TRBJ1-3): EAGVTQSPTHLIKTRGQQATLRCSPISGHTSVYWYQQALGLGLQFLLWYDEGEERNRGNFPPRFSGRQFPNYSSELNVNALELEDSALYLCASSRRGAGNTIYFGEGSWLTVV.

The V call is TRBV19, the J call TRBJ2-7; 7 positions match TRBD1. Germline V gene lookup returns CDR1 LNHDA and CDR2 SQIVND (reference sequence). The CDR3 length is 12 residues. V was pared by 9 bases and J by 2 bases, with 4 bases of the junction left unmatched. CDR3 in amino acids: CARDRTPYEQYF. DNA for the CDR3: TGTGCCAGGGACAGGACGCCCTACGAGCAGTACTTC. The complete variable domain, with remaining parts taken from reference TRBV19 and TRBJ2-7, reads DGGITQSPKYLFRKEGQNVTLSCEQNLNHDAMYWYRQDPGQGLRLIYYSQIVNDFQKGDIAEGYSVSREKKESFPLTVTSAQKNPTAFYLCARDRTPYEQYFGPGTRLTVT.

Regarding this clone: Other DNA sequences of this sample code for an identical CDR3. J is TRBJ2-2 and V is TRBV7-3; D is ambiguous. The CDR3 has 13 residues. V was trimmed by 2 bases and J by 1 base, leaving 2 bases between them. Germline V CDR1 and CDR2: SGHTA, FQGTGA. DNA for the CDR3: TGTGCCAGCAGCTTAGGGAACACCGGGGAGCTGTTTTTT. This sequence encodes CASSLGNTGELFF.

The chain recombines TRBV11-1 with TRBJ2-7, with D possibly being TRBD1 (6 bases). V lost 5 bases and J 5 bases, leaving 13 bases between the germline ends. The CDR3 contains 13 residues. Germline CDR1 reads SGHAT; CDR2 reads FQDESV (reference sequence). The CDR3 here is CASSPSTGDEQYF. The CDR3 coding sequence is TGTGCCAGCAGCCCATCGACAGGCGACGAGCAGTACTTC.

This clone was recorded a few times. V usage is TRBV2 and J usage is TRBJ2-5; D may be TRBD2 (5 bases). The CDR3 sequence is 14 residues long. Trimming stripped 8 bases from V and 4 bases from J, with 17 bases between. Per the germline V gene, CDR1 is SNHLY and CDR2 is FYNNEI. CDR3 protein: CASRKSQGRETQYF. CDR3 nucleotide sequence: TGTGCCAGCCGTAAATCTCAAGGGAGAGAGACCCAGTACTTC.

The CDR3: CASSIVSGGPAPQYF. The CDR3 DNA reads TGTGCCAGTAGTATCGTAAGCGGGGGGCCAGCCCCCCAGTACTTC. The genes are TRBV19 and TRBJ2-5; 9 nucleotides line up with TRBD2. The CDR3 is made up of 15 amino acids. CDR1 is LNHDA and CDR2 is SQIVND in the germline V gene (reference sequence). The V segment lost 3 bases and the J segment 9 bases; nucleotides outside the gene matches: 11.

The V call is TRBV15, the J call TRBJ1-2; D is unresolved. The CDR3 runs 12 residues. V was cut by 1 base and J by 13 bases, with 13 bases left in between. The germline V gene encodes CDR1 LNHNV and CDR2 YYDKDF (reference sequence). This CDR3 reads CATSRGRGLRTF. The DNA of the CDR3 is TGTGCCACCAGCAGAGGTCGGGGTTTACGCACCTTC.